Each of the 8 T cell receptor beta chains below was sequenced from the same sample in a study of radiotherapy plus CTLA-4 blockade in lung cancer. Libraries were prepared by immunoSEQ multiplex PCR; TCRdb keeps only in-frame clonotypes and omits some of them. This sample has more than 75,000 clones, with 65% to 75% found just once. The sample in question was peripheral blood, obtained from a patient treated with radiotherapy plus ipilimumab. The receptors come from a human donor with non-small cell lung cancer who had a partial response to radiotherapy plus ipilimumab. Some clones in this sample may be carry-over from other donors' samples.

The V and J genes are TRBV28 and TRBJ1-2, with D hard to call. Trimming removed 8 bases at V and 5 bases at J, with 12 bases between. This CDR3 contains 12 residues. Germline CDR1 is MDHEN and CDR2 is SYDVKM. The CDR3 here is CASDSGGYGYTF. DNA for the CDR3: TGTGCCAGCGACTCTGGAGGGTATGGCTACACCTTC.

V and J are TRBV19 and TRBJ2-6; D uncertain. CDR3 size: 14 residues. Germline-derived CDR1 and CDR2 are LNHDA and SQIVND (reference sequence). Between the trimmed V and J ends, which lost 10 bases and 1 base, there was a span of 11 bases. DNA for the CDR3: TGTGCCACGAAACGACTGTCTGGGGCCAACGTCCTGACTTTC. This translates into CATKRLSGANVLTF.

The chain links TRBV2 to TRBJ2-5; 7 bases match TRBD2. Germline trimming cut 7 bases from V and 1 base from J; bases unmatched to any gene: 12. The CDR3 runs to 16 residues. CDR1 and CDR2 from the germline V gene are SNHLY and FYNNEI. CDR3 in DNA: TGTGCCAGCAACGTTAGGACTAGGGGAGTCCAAGAGACCCAGTACTTC. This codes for CASNVRTRGVQETQYF.

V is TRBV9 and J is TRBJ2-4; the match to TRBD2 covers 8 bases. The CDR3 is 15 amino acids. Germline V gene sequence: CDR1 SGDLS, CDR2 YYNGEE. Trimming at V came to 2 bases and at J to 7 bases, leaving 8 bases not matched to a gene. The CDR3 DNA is TGTGCCAGCAGCGTTCGGGGGGGGCATTCGAACATTCAGTACTTC. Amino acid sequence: CASSVRGGHSNIQYF.

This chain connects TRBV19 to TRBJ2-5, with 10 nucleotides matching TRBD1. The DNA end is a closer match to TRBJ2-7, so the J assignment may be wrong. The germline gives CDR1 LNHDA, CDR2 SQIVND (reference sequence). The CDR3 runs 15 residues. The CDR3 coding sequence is TGTGCCAGTAGTCTTGGACAGGGGGAACTCTACGAGCAGTACTTC. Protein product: CASSLGQGELYEQYF.

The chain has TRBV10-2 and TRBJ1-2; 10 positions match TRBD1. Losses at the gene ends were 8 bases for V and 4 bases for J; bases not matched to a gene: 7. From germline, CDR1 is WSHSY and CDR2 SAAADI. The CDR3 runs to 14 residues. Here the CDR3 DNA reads TGCGCCAGCCTGGCGACAGGGGGCGGCTATGGCTACACCTTC. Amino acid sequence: CASLATGGGYGYTF.

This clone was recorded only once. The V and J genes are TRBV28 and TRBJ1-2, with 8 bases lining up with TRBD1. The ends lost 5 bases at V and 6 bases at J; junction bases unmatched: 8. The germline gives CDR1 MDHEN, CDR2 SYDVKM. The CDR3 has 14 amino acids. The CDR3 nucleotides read TGTGCCAGCAGTCCAACAGGGGGTTTAGATGGCTACACCTTC. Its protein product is CASSPTGGLDGYTF.

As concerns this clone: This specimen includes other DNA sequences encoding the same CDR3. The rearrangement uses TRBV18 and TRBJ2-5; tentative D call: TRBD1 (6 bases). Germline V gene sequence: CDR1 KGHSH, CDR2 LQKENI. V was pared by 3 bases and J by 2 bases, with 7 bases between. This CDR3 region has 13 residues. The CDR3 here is CASSPGQQETQYF. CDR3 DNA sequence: TGTGCCAGCTCACCCGGACAGCAAGAGACCCAGTACTTC. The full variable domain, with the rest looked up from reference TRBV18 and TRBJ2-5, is NAGVMQNPRHLVRRRGQEARLRCSPMKGHSHVYWYRQLPEEGLKFMVYLQKENIIDESGMPKERFSAEFPKEGPSILRIQQVVRGDSAAYFCASSPGQQETQYFGPGTRLLVL.